This T cell receptor (beta chain) was recorded in a study of T cell responses to AZD1222 COVID-19 vaccine. Assay: immunoSEQ multiplex PCR; the TCRdb copy retains only in-frame clones and omits some. The sample has approximately 130,000 clones; nearly 90% are singletons. Germline V CDR1 and CDR2: MDHEN, SYDVKM. This CDR3 spans 14 amino acids. V lost 2 bases and J lost 4, with 11 bases in between. Sequences were derived from peripheral blood, sampled 28 days after the second AZD1222 dose. The receptor comes from an adult who received the AZD1222 COVID-19 vaccine. The chain recombines TRBV28 with TRBJ1-1, with D possibly TRBD1 on 5 matching bases. The CDR3, as DNA: TGTGCCAGCAGTTTAGTAGGGGAGGGCACTGAAGCTTTCTTT. This gives the protein CASSLVGEGTEAFF.